The rows below give T cell receptor beta chains drawn from one sample of a study of cytomegalovirus exposure and HLA in healthy donors. Here immunoSEQ multiplex PCR was the method, and the copy in TCRdb shows in-frame clones only, minus some. The sample includes 150,000 to 160,000 clones, around 80% of them seen just once. The material sequenced was PBMCs. The origin of the receptors is a young man in good health and CMV-seropositive. Both conserved end residues are part of each CDR3. Fields, in order: J gene, V gene, CDR3 protein.

J: TRBJ2-7; V: TRBV5-4; CDR3: CASSLWGLAGGPREQYF
J: -; V: TRBV15; CDR3: CATSRDAGLGEQYF
J: TRBJ2-3; V: TRBV7-9; CDR3: CSSSFSASSTDTQYF
J: TRBJ2-7; V: TRBV10-2; CDR3: CASRDRQKSYEQYF
J: TRBJ2-7; V: TRBV5-5; CDR3: CASSLGGFTYEQYF
J: TRBJ2-7; V: TRBV28; CDR3: CASSLRLAGVYEQYF
J: TRBJ2-3; V: TRBV19; CDR3: CASRELGAVGTDTQYF
J: TRBJ2-6; V: TRBV7-9; CDR3: CASSPSGRASGANVLTF
J: TRBJ2-4; V: TRBV6-1; CDR3: CASGGGLAKNIQYF
J: TRBJ2-5; V: TRBV15; CDR3: CATTQGQETQYF
J: TRBJ1-5; V: TRBV19; CDR3: CASSIVDTLYSNQPQHF
J: TRBJ2-3; V: TRBV5-1; CDR3: CASSPRQTSGRDTDTQYF
J: TRBJ2-7; V: TRBV2; CDR3: CASSRDSDYEQYF
J: TRBJ2-2; V: TRBV19; CDR3: CASSPETGGINTGELFF
J: TRBJ2-3; V: TRBV4-1; CDR3: CASSQDIITQYF
J: TRBJ2-2; V: TRBV7-2; CDR3: CASSFGTGYTGELFF
J: TRBJ1-1; V: TRBV10-3; CDR3: CAISESADEAFF
J: TRBJ2-7; V: TRBV19; CDR3: CASSIGYESYEQYF
J: TRBJ1-5; V: TRBV5-6; CDR3: CASSNPAGPQHF
J: TRBJ2-2; V: TRBV5-1; CDR3: CASSVTSGSSTGELFF
J: TRBJ2-3; V: TRBV5-4; CDR3: CASSFSTGRGSRNTQYF
J: TRBJ2-7; V: TRBV15; CDR3: CATSSDSTYEQYF
J: TRBJ2-6; V: TRBV7-9; CDR3: CARVGDRGSGANVLTF
J: TRBJ2-6; V: TRBV19; CDR3: CASSIQTGANVLTF
J: TRBJ2-7; V: TRBV5-1; CDR3: CASALDNIYEQYF
J: TRBJ2-7; V: TRBV19; CDR3: CASSMGTASYEQYF
J: TRBJ2-3; V: TRBV19; CDR3: CATKFTGTTATQYF
J: TRBJ2-7; V: TRBV11-2; CDR3: CASSLSHTDRGLTEQYF
J: TRBJ2-7; V: TRBV4-2; CDR3: CASSQATSGGYEQYF
J: TRBJ1-4; V: TRBV5-1; CDR3: CASSLTLGEKLFF
J: TRBJ2-7; V: TRBV6-6; CDR3: CASSDSTYEQYF
J: TRBJ1-4; V: TRBV28; CDR3: CASSPGALRGEKLFF
J: TRBJ1-2; V: TRBV5-6; CDR3: CASSLDGELYGYTF
J: TRBJ2-7; V: TRBV29-1; CDR3: CSAKGGSGSYEQYF
J: TRBJ2-2; V: TRBV30; CDR3: CAWSGRATVTGELFF
J: TRBJ1-2; V: TRBV27; CDR3: CASSSQGVDGYTF
J: TRBJ2-1; V: TRBV10-3; CDR3: CAISDRGSGTSGSSKFF
J: TRBJ2-7; V: TRBV11-2; CDR3: CASSFGTGPTYEQYF
J: TRBJ2-1; V: TRBV5-1; CDR3: CASTGTGGAYNEQFF
J: TRBJ1-5; V: TRBV14; CDR3: CASSQGQGDQPQHF
J: TRBJ1-5; V: TRBV2; CDR3: CASSMWLDQPQHF
J: TRBJ2-6; V: TRBV7-8; CDR3: CASSTRDSKGASSGANVLTF
J: TRBJ2-7; V: TRBV19; CDR3: CASSIFLGQGSEQYF
J: TRBJ1-2; V: TRBV5-4; CDR3: CASSYTGARYGYTF
J: TRBJ1-4; V: TRBV6-5; CDR3: CASSAGGPRKEKLFF